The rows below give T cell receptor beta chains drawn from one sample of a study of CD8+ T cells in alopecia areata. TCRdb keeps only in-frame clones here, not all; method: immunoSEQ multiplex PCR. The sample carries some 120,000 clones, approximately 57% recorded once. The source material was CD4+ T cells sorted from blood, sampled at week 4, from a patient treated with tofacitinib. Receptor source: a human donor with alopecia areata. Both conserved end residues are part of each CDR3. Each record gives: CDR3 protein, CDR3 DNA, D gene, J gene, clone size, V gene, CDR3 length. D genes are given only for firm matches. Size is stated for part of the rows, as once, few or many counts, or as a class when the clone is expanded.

CDR3 protein: CASSPGAQETQYF; CDR3 DNA: TGTGCCAGCAGCCCCGGCGCACAAGAGACCCAGTACTTC; D gene: -; J gene: TRBJ2-5; clone size: -; V gene: TRBV7-6; CDR3 length: 13
CDR3 protein: CASSVVLSGEATEAFF; CDR3 DNA: TGTGCCAGCAGCGTAGTTCTATCAGGGGAAGCCACTGAAGCTTTCTTT; D gene: -; J gene: TRBJ1-1; clone size: once; V gene: TRBV9; CDR3 length: 16
CDR3 protein: CASSVGAGGATGELFF; CDR3 DNA: TGTGCCAGCAGCGTCGGGGCTGGAGGGGCCACCGGGGAGCTGTTTTTT; D gene: -; J gene: TRBJ2-2; clone size: -; V gene: TRBV7-3; CDR3 length: 16
CDR3 protein: CASSRDSTGELFF; CDR3 DNA: TGCGCCAGCAGCCGAGATAGCACCGGGGAGCTGTTTTTT; D gene: -; J gene: TRBJ2-2; clone size: few; V gene: TRBV4-3; CDR3 length: 13
CDR3 protein: CASSQDLSTNQPQHF; CDR3 DNA: TGCGCCAGCAGCCAAGATTTGTCCACCAATCAGCCCCAGCATTTT; D gene: -; J gene: TRBJ1-5; clone size: once; V gene: TRBV4-3; CDR3 length: 15
CDR3 protein: CASSPLNSNQPQHF; CDR3 DNA: TGTGCCAGCAGCCCACTAAATAGCAATCAGCCCCAGCATTTT; D gene: -; J gene: TRBJ1-5; clone size: -; V gene: TRBV2; CDR3 length: 14
CDR3 protein: CASSLHRGGTGELFF; CDR3 DNA: TGTGCCAGCAGCCTCCACAGGGGCGGAACCGGGGAGCTGTTTTTT; D gene: TRBD1; J gene: TRBJ2-2; clone size: many; V gene: TRBV7-3; CDR3 length: 15
CDR3 protein: CASTNPPTEAFF; CDR3 DNA: TGTGCCAGCACCAACCCCCCCACTGAAGCTTTCTTT; D gene: -; J gene: TRBJ1-1; clone size: -; V gene: TRBV27; CDR3 length: 12
CDR3 protein: CASRIDMNTEAFF; CDR3 DNA: TGCGCCAGCAGGATAGACATGAACACTGAAGCTTTCTTT; D gene: -; J gene: TRBJ1-1; clone size: -; V gene: TRBV5-1; CDR3 length: 13
CDR3 protein: CSVAAGGAGYGYTF; CDR3 DNA: TGCAGCGTTGCGGCGGGGGGCGCCGGCTATGGCTACACCTTC; D gene: -; J gene: TRBJ1-2; clone size: few; V gene: TRBV29-1; CDR3 length: 14
CDR3 protein: CASGGETQYF; CDR3 DNA: TGTGCCAGCGGGGGAGAGACCCAGTACTTC; D gene: -; J gene: TRBJ2-5; clone size: -; V gene: TRBV7-2; CDR3 length: 10
CDR3 protein: CASSLAGSYEQYF; CDR3 DNA: TGTGCCAGCAGCTTGGCCGGGTCCTACGAGCAGTACTTC; D gene: -; J gene: TRBJ2-7; clone size: -; V gene: TRBV5-4; CDR3 length: 13
CDR3 protein: CSARDRNEQFF; CDR3 DNA: TGCAGCGCGAGGGACCGCAATGAGCAGTTCTTC; D gene: -; J gene: TRBJ2-1; clone size: -; V gene: TRBV29-1; CDR3 length: 11
CDR3 protein: CASSTNNGNEQFF; CDR3 DNA: TGTGCCAGCAGCACCAACAACGGAAATGAGCAGTTCTTC; D gene: -; J gene: TRBJ2-1; clone size: -; V gene: TRBV11-2; CDR3 length: 13
CDR3 protein: CASSYRDTNQPQHF; CDR3 DNA: TGTGCCAGCAGTTACAGGGACACCAATCAGCCCCAGCATTTT; D gene: -; J gene: TRBJ1-5; clone size: -; V gene: TRBV6-6; CDR3 length: 14
CDR3 protein: CASSRQGPYEQYF; CDR3 DNA: TGTGCCAGCAGCCGACAGGGGCCTTACGAGCAGTACTTC; D gene: TRBD1; J gene: TRBJ2-7; clone size: -; V gene: TRBV11-1; CDR3 length: 13
CDR3 protein: CASSVDWAGQETQYF; CDR3 DNA: TGTGCCAGCAGCGTAGATTGGGCGGGGCAGGAGACCCAGTACTTC; D gene: -; J gene: TRBJ2-5; clone size: few; V gene: TRBV9; CDR3 length: 15
CDR3 protein: CASSLVSGQREQYF; CDR3 DNA: TGTGCCAGCAGCTTAGTGAGCGGTCAGCGGGAGCAGTACTTC; D gene: -; J gene: TRBJ2-7; clone size: -; V gene: TRBV7-2; CDR3 length: 14
CDR3 protein: CASKLARGADTQYF; CDR3 DNA: TGCGCCAGCAAACTAGCTCGAGGGGCAGATACGCAGTATTTT; D gene: -; J gene: TRBJ2-3; clone size: -; V gene: TRBV5-1; CDR3 length: 14
CDR3 protein: CASSVRGSPLHF; CDR3 DNA: TGTGCCAGCAGTGTCAGGGGATCACCCCTCCACTTT; D gene: -; J gene: TRBJ1-6; clone size: -; V gene: TRBV6-5; CDR3 length: 12
CDR3 protein: CAYRENYGYTF; CDR3 DNA: TGCGCATACAGGGAAAACTATGGCTACACCTTC; D gene: -; J gene: TRBJ1-2; clone size: -; V gene: TRBV20-1; CDR3 length: 11
CDR3 protein: CASSLEKTGGYETQYF; CDR3 DNA: TGCGCCAGCAGCCTGGAGAAGACAGGGGGTTACGAGACCCAGTACTTC; D gene: TRBD1; J gene: TRBJ2-5; clone size: -; V gene: TRBV4-1; CDR3 length: 16
CDR3 protein: CASSLEAAQETQYF; CDR3 DNA: TGTGCCAGCAGCTTAGAAGCGGCCCAAGAGACCCAGTACTTC; D gene: -; J gene: TRBJ2-5; clone size: -; V gene: TRBV7-6; CDR3 length: 14
CDR3 protein: CAIREQGSRPEAFF; CDR3 DNA: TGTGCCATCAGGGAACAGGGATCGAGGCCTGAAGCTTTCTTT; D gene: -; J gene: TRBJ1-1; clone size: few; V gene: TRBV10-3; CDR3 length: 14
CDR3 protein: CATSRSRDINEQFF; CDR3 DNA: TGTGCCACCAGCAGATCCCGGGACATCAATGAGCAGTTCTTC; D gene: -; J gene: TRBJ2-1; clone size: -; V gene: TRBV15; CDR3 length: 14
CDR3 protein: CAWTRDSRAFF; CDR3 DNA: TGTGCCTGGACTCGGGACAGTAGGGCTTTCTTT; D gene: TRBD1; J gene: TRBJ1-1; clone size: -; V gene: TRBV30; CDR3 length: 11
CDR3 protein: CASNPRQGGTQYF; CDR3 DNA: TGTGCCAGTAACCCCCGACAGGGCGGGACCCAGTACTTC; D gene: TRBD1; J gene: TRBJ2-5; clone size: -; V gene: TRBV19; CDR3 length: 13
CDR3 protein: CASTVGQGLNTIYF; CDR3 DNA: TGTGCCAGCACCGTGGGACAGGGACTAAACACCATATATTTT; D gene: TRBD1; J gene: TRBJ1-3; clone size: few; V gene: TRBV2; CDR3 length: 14
CDR3 protein: CASLQGAIQYF; CDR3 DNA: TGTGCCAGCTTACAGGGGGCGATCCAGTACTTC; D gene: TRBD1; J gene: TRBJ2-7; clone size: -; V gene: TRBV6-6; CDR3 length: 11
CDR3 protein: CASSPGSLARSYEQYF; CDR3 DNA: TGTGCCAGCAGTCCCGGGTCGCTAGCGCGCTCCTACGAGCAGTACTTC; D gene: -; J gene: TRBJ2-7; clone size: -; V gene: TRBV28; CDR3 length: 16
CDR3 protein: CASSSGQRNTEAFF; CDR3 DNA: TGCGCCAGCAGCTCTGGACAGAGGAACACTGAAGCTTTCTTT; D gene: -; J gene: TRBJ1-1; clone size: -; V gene: TRBV5-1; CDR3 length: 14
CDR3 protein: CAWSSPGGTRSYTF; CDR3 DNA: TGTGCCTGGAGTTCTCCGGGGGGAACCCGGAGCTACACCTTC; D gene: -; J gene: TRBJ1-2; clone size: once; V gene: TRBV30; CDR3 length: 14
CDR3 protein: CASSQGDRPYEQYF; CDR3 DNA: TGTGCCAGCAGCCAAGGGGACAGACCCTACGAGCAGTACTTC; D gene: TRBD1; J gene: TRBJ2-7; clone size: once; V gene: TRBV14; CDR3 length: 14
CDR3 protein: CASSYAANYGYTF; CDR3 DNA: TGTGCCAGCAGTTACGCGGCTAACTATGGCTACACCTTC; D gene: -; J gene: TRBJ1-2; clone size: few; V gene: TRBV6-5; CDR3 length: 13
CDR3 protein: CSVRWASQETQYF; CDR3 DNA: TGCAGCGTTAGATGGGCCTCTCAAGAGACCCAGTACTTC; D gene: -; J gene: TRBJ2-5; clone size: -; V gene: TRBV29-1; CDR3 length: 13
CDR3 protein: CATSRDSGETQYF; CDR3 DNA: TGTGCCACCAGCAGAGATTCCGGGGAGACCCAGTACTTC; D gene: -; J gene: TRBJ2-5; clone size: -; V gene: TRBV15; CDR3 length: 13
CDR3 protein: CASSTTATTNEKLFF; CDR3 DNA: TGTGCCAGCAGTACGACAGCCACAACTAATGAAAAACTGTTTTTT; D gene: -; J gene: TRBJ1-4; clone size: -; V gene: TRBV7-2; CDR3 length: 15
CDR3 protein: CASSHPPGLVYEQYF; CDR3 DNA: TGCGCCAGCAGTCACCCGCCGGGACTAGTATACGAGCAGTACTTC; D gene: TRBD2; J gene: TRBJ2-7; clone size: -; V gene: TRBV23-1; CDR3 length: 15
CDR3 protein: CATSRDAREPYEQYF; CDR3 DNA: TGTGCCACCAGCAGAGATGCGAGGGAGCCCTACGAGCAGTACTTC; D gene: -; J gene: TRBJ2-7; clone size: -; V gene: TRBV15; CDR3 length: 15
CDR3 protein: CSAEDRGGEKLFF; CDR3 DNA: TGCAGCGCGGAGGACAGGGGAGGGGAAAAACTGTTTTTT; D gene: TRBD1; J gene: TRBJ1-4; clone size: -; V gene: TRBV29-1; CDR3 length: 13
CDR3 protein: CASSLTGLRTDTQYF; CDR3 DNA: TGTGCCAGCAGCTTAACAGGGCTTCGCACAGATACGCAGTATTTT; D gene: -; J gene: TRBJ2-3; clone size: few; V gene: TRBV7-3; CDR3 length: 15
CDR3 protein: CASSRTGGDDEKLFF; CDR3 DNA: TGTGCCAGCAGTCGGACAGGGGGCGACGATGAAAAACTGTTTTTT; D gene: TRBD1; J gene: TRBJ1-4; clone size: -; V gene: TRBV6-5; CDR3 length: 15
CDR3 protein: CAWRRQGVGQPQHF; CDR3 DNA: TGTGCCTGGAGGAGACAGGGGGTCGGTCAGCCCCAGCATTTT; D gene: TRBD1; J gene: TRBJ1-5; clone size: -; V gene: TRBV30; CDR3 length: 14
CDR3 protein: CASADRAKTQYF; CDR3 DNA: TGTGCCAGCGCGGACAGGGCTAAGACCCAGTACTTC; D gene: TRBD1; J gene: TRBJ2-5; clone size: -; V gene: TRBV2; CDR3 length: 12
CDR3 protein: CASAPMAQPFQETQYF; CDR3 DNA: TGTGCCAGCGCTCCCATGGCACAGCCCTTCCAAGAGACCCAGTACTTC; D gene: -; J gene: TRBJ2-5; clone size: -; V gene: TRBV6-6; CDR3 length: 16
CDR3 protein: CASSYSTGRGAQYF; CDR3 DNA: TGTGCCAGCAGTTACTCCACAGGGAGAGGTGCCCAGTACTTC; D gene: -; J gene: TRBJ2-5; clone size: few; V gene: TRBV6-6; CDR3 length: 14
CDR3 protein: CSGENQETQYF; CDR3 DNA: TGCAGTGGGGAGAACCAAGAGACCCAGTACTTC; D gene: -; J gene: TRBJ2-5; clone size: -; V gene: TRBV20-1; CDR3 length: 11
CDR3 protein: CASSLGLAGHNEQFF; CDR3 DNA: TGTGCCAGCAGCCTGGGACTAGCGGGGCACAATGAGCAGTTCTTC; D gene: TRBD2; J gene: TRBJ2-1; clone size: -; V gene: TRBV7-2; CDR3 length: 15